This T cell receptor beta chain is from a study of blood T cell repertoires in COVID-19. About the study: Specimens from acute and convalescent COVID-19 originated in the United States, Italy and Spain.

V was clipped by 5 bases and J by 5 bases, with 9 bases between them. This CDR3 contains 12 residues. Germline lookup yields CDR1 MNHEY and CDR2 SVGAGI. This clone was detected a few times. Sequencing was performed with immunoSEQ multiplex PCR; in TCRdb, only in-frame clones are kept and a portion is missing. The sample lists some 250,000 clones; 70% to 80% were seen once. Sequencing was done on a sample of peripheral blood. The chain couples TRBV6-5 to TRBJ2-5; D is unclear. The TCR originated in a woman older than 75 with acute or convalescent COVID-19. The CDR3 nucleotides read TGTGCCAGCAGTCCCTCTCGGGAGACCCAGTACTTC. Residues: CASSPSRETQYF.